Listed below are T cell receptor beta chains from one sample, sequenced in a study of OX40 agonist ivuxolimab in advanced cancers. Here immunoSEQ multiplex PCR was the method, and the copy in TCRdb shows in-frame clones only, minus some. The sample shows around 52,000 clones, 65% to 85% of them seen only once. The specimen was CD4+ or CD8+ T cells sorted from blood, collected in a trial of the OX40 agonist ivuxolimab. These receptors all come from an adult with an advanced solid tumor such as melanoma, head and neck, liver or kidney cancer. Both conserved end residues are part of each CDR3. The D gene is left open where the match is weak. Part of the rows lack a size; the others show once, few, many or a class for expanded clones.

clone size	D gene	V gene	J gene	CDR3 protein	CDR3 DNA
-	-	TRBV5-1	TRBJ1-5	CASSYLPRDTNPNQPQHF	TGCGCCAGCAGCTACTTACCCCGGGACACGAACCCCAATCAGCCCCAGCATTTT
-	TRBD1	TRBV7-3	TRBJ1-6	CASSFTQGEPLHF	TGTGCCAGCAGCTTCACCCAGGGGGAACCCCTCCACTTT
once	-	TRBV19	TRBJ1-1	CASSRAGGEAFF	TGTGCCAGTAGTCGAGCGGGAGGTGAAGCTTTCTTT
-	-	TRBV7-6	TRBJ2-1	CASSPNPVGTYNEQFF	TGTGCCAGCAGCCCCAATCCCGTGGGGACCTACAATGAGCAGTTCTTC
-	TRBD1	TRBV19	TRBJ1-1	CASSITSGGLTEAFF	TGTGCCAGTAGTATTACGTCAGGGGGCTTAACTGAAGCTTTCTTT
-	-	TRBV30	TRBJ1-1	CAWSTSLGNQGALNLAFF	TGTGCCTGGAGTACCTCCTTGGGAAATCAGGGCGCCCTGAATTTGGCTTTCTTT
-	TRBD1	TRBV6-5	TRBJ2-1	CASRLDRGEVNEQFF	TGTGCCAGCAGATTAGACAGGGGCGAAGTGAATGAGCAGTTCTTC
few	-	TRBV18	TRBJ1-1	CASSPGPLGGNTEAFF	TGTGCCAGCTCACCAGGACCCCTCGGGGGGAACACTGAAGCTTTCTTT
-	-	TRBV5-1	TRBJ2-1	CASSVGTYNEQFF	TGCGCCAGCAGCGTGGGGACCTACAATGAGCAGTTCTTC
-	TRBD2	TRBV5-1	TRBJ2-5	CASSPSGRGGVRETQYF	TGCGCCAGCAGCCCTAGCGGGAGAGGAGGGGTAAGGGAGACCCAGTACTTC
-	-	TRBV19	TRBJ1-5	CASSTPRNQPQHF	TGTGCCAGTAGTACCCCGAGGAATCAGCCCCAGCATTTT
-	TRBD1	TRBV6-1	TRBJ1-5	CASSGTVRGQPQHF	TGTGCCAGCAGCGGGACAGTCAGGGGTCAGCCCCAGCATTTT
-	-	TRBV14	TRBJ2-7	CASSQVGVHEQYF	TGTGCCAGCAGCCAAGTCGGTGTTCACGAGCAGTACTTC
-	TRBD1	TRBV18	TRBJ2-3	CASSPTGQDPSQYF	TGTGCCAGCTCTCCCACGGGACAGGACCCTTCGCAGTATTTT
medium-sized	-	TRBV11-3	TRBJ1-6	CASSFERNSPLHF	TGTGCCAGCAGCTTCGAGAGAAATTCACCCCTCCACTTT
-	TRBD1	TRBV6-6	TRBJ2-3	CASSYFGQATDTQYF	TGTGCCAGCAGTTACTTTGGACAGGCCACAGATACGCAGTATTTT
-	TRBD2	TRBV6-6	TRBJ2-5	CATRDSGGQETQYF	TGTGCCACCAGAGATAGCGGGGGCCAAGAGACCCAGTACTTC
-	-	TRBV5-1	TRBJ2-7	CASSLPQGYEQYF	TGCGCCAGCAGCTTGCCCCAGGGCTACGAGCAGTACTTC
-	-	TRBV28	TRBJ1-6	CASSPTRGNSPLHF	TGTGCCAGCAGTCCTACGAGGGGGAATTCACCCCTCCACTTT
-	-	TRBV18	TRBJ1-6	CASSPTMNQGQGSPLHF	TGTGCCAGCTCACCTACTATGAACCAGGGCCAGGGCTCACCCCTCCACTTT
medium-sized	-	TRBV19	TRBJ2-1	CASSIGHGGFPNTYNEQFF	TGTGCCAGTAGTATAGGCCATGGGGGCTTCCCCAACACCTACAATGAGCAGTTCTTC
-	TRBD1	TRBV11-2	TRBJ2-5	CASSSDRVEETQYF	TGTGCCAGCAGCTCGGACAGGGTGGAGGAGACCCAGTACTTC
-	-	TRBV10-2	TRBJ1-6	CASREYYNSPLHF	TGCGCCAGCAGGGAGTACTATAATTCACCCCTCCACTTT
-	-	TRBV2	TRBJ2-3	CASTASSIEDTQYF	TGTGCCAGCACGGCTAGCTCAATCGAAGATACGCAGTATTTT
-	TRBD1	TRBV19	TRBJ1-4	CASSPRTGEKDEKLFF	TGTGCCAGTAGTCCGCGGACAGGGGAGAAGGATGAAAAACTGTTTTTT
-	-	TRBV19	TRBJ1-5	CASKDTPGVRQPQHF	TGTGCCAGTAAGGATACCCCAGGGGTCAGGCAGCCCCAGCATTTT
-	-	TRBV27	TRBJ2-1	CASSLSGPRYNEQFF	TGTGCCAGCAGTTTATCGGGGCCTCGCTACAATGAGCAGTTCTTC
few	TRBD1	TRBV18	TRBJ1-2	CASTPRGQGSPLYGYTF	TGTGCCAGCACACCGAGGGGGCAGGGCTCCCCCCTCTATGGCTACACCTTC
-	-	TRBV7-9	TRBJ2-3	CASTPVRGATDTQYF	TGTGCCAGCACCCCGGTCAGGGGAGCCACAGATACGCAGTATTTT
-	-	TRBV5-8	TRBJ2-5	CASSLLGVNVWTQYF	TGTGCCAGCAGCTTGTTGGGTGTTAATGTTTGGACCCAGTACTTC
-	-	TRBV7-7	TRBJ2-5	CASSLGPGMGTQYF	TGTGCCAGCAGCTTAGGGCCGGGAATGGGGACCCAGTACTTC